This note documents a single TCR beta chain sequence. Its antigen is unidentified. Trimming cost V 0 bases and J 10 bases, with 10 bases left between them. CDR1 is MNHEY, CDR2 SMNVEV, per germline (reference sequence). This CDR3 has 14 amino acids. The repertoire was sequenced with immunoSEQ multiplex PCR; TCRdb's copy has only in-frame clones and lacks some. The repertoire holds 110,000 to 150,000 clones, with 84% as singletons. The record originates from a study of cytomegalovirus exposure and HLA in healthy donors. Study-level results: Under in vitro conditions, a few CMV-associated chains were confirmed as specific for CMV antigens. TCR clusters originating in the first cohort tended to co-occur in the 120 validation repertoires, according to a later analysis. A classifier reportedly called cytomegalovirus status with high sensitivity and specificity.

Separate from the approximately 670-subject first cohort was the approximately 110-subject validation cohort, to which the donors belonged. The V and J genes are TRBV27 and TRBJ1-6; D remains unclear. The material sequenced was PBMCs. The sequence derives from a woman in her 30s in good health and CMV-seronegative. As DNA, the CDR3 is TGTGCCAGCAGTTTATCGAGGGCAGACTCACCCCTCCACTTT. Protein sequence: CASSLSRADSPLHF.